This T cell receptor beta chain comes out of a study of cytomegalovirus exposure and HLA in healthy donors. Study-wide background: Assignment to the Caucasian-associated ancestry cluster applied to approximately 80% of the approximately 390 genotyped donors. The study, taken as a whole, reports: In a later analysis, CMV-associated beta chains were mostly HLA-associated, it appeared. In an earlier analysis, most TCR beta V segments were productive about 87% or about 30% of the time.

The PCR made use of 60 Vbeta and 13 Jbeta primers. The method was immunoSEQ multiplex PCR; TCRdb's version includes in-frame clones alone and lacks a portion of them. The sample lists roughly 110,000 clones; roughly 80% were seen once. About this clone: The target antigen is unknown.

The TCR was taken from a man between 45 and 60 years old in good health and CMV-seronegative. Sample: PBMCs.

The CDR3 here is CASSPPYTEAFF. DNA for the CDR3: TGTGCCAGCAGCCCCCCTTACACTGAAGCTTTCTTT. The chain carries TRBV7-9 and TRBJ1-1, with D unresolved. V lost 5 bases and J 3 bases, leaving 7 bases between the germline ends. This CDR3 region has 12 residues. The V gene's germline CDR1 is SEHNR and CDR2 FQNEAQ (reference sequence).